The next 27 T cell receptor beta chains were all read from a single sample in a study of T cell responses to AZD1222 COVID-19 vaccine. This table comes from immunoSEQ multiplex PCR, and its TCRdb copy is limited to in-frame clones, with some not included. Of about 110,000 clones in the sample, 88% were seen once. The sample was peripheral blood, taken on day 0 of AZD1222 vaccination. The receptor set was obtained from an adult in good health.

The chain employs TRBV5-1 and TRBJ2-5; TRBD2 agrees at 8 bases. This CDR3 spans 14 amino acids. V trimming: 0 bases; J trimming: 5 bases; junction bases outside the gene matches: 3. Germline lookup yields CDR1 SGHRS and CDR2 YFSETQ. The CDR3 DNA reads TGCGCCAGCAGCTTGGTCGGCGGGGGGGAGACCCAGTACTTC. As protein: CASSLVGGGETQYF.

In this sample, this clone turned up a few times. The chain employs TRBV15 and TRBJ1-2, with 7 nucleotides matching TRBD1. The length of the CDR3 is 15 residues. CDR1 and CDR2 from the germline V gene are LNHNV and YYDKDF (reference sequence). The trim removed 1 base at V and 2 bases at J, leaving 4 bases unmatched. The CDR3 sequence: CATSRGDRDNYGYTF. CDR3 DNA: TGTGCCACCAGCAGAGGCGACAGGGACAACTATGGCTACACCTTC.

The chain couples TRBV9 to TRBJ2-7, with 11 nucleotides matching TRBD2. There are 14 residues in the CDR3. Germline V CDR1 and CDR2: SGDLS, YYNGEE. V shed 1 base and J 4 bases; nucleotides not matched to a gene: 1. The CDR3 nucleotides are TGTGCCAGCAGCGTAACTAGCGGGAGTTACGAGCAGTACTTC. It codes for CASSVTSGSYEQYF.

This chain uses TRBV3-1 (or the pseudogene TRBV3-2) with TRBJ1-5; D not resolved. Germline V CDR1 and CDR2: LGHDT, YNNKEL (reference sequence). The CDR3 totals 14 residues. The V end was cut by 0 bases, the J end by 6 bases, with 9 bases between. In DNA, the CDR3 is TGTGCCAGCAGCCAAGAGGGCGCCTTTCAGCCCCAGCATTTT. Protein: CASSQEGAFQPQHF.

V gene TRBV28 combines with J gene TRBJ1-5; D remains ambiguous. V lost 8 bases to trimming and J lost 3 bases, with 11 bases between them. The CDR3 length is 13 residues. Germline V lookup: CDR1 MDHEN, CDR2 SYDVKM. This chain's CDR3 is CASLTNSNQPQHF. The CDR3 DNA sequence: TGTGCCAGCTTAACCAACTCCAATCAGCCCCAGCATTTT.

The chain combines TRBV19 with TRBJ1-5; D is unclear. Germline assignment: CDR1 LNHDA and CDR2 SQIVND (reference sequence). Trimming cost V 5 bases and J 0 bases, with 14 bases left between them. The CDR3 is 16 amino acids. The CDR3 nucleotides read TGTGCCAGTAGTCCCCAGGTAGGAGATAGCAATCAGCCCCAGCATTTT. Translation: CASSPQVGDSNQPQHF.

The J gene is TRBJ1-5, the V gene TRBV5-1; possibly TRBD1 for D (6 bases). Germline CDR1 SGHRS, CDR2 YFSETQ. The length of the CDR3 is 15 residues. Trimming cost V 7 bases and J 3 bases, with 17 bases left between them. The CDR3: CASRRSGGDNQPQHF. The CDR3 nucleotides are TGCGCCAGCCGTCGGTCGGGGGGCGACAATCAGCCCCAGCATTTT.

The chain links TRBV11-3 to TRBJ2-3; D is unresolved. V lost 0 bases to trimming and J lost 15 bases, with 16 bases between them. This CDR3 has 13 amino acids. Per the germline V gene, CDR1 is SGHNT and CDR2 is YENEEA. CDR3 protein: CASSLDLGRNLYF. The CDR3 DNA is TGTGCCAGCAGCTTAGATCTTGGCCGCAACCTCTATTTT.

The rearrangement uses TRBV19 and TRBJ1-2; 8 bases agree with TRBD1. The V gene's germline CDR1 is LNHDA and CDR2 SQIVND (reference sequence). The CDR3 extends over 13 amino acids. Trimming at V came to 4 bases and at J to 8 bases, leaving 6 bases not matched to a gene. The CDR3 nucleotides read TGTGCCAGTAGTACCCGCGACAGGGGAGGCTACACCTTC. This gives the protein CASSTRDRGGYTF.

The CDR3 sequence is CASSSPTAGDTEAFF. The CDR3 nucleotides read TGTGCCAGCAGCTCGCCGACAGCTGGGGACACTGAAGCTTTCTTT. V usage is TRBV13 and J usage is TRBJ1-1, with a possible D match to TRBD1 (5 bases). Germline V gene lookup returns CDR1 PRHDT and CDR2 FYEKMQ (reference sequence). The CDR3 is made up of 15 amino acids. V dropped 4 bases and J dropped 3 bases, with 15 bases sitting between them.

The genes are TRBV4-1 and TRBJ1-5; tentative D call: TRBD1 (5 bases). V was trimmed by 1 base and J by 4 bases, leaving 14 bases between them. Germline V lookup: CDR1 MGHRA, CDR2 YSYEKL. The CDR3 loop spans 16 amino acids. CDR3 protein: CASSQVKGLQNQPQHF. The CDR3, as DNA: TGCGCCAGCAGCCAAGTGAAGGGACTCCAGAATCAGCCCCAGCATTTT.

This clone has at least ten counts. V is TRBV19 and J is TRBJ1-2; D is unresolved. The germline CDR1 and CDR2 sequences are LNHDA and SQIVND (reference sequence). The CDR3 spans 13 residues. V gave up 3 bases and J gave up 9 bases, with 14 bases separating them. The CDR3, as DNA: TGTGCCAGTAGTATCCCCGAGGGCAGTCGCTACACCTTC. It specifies CASSIPEGSRYTF.

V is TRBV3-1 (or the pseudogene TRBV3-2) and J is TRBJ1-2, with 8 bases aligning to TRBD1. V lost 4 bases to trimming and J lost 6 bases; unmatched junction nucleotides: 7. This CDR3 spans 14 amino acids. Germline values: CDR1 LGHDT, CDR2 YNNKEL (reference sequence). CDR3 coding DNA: TGTGCCAGCAGCCCCCGGACAGGGAGACATGGCTACACCTTC. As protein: CASSPRTGRHGYTF.

DNA of the CDR3: TGTGCCAGCAGCCTGGTCGGACAGGGGGCGGGGAATCAGCCCCAGCATTTT. Residues: CASSLVGQGAGNQPQHF. V and J are TRBV5-8 and TRBJ1-5, with 11 bases fitting TRBD1. Germline assignment: CDR1 SGHTS and CDR2 YDEGEE. CDR3 length: 17 amino acids. The V gene end was trimmed by 4 bases and the J gene end by 4 bases; junction bases not matched to a gene: 10.

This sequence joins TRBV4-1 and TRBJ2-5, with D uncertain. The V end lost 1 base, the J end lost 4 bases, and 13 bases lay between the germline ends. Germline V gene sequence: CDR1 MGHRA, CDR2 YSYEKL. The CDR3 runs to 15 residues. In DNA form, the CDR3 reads TGCGCCAGCAGCCAAGGTGCGCGAGGCAGAGAGACCCAGTACTTC. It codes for CASSQGARGRETQYF.

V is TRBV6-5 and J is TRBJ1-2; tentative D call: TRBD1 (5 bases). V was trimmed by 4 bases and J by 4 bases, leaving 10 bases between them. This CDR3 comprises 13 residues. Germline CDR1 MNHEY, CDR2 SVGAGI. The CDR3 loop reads CASSSGRIYGYTF. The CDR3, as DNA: TGTGCCAGCAGTTCGGGACGGATCTATGGCTACACCTTC.

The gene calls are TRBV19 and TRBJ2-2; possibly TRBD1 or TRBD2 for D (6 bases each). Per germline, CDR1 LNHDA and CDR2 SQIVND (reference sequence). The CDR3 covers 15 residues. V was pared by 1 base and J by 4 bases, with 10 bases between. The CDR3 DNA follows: TGTGCCAGTAGTATAGGACGGGGGCGCACCGGGGAGCTGTTTTTT. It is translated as CASSIGRGRTGELFF.

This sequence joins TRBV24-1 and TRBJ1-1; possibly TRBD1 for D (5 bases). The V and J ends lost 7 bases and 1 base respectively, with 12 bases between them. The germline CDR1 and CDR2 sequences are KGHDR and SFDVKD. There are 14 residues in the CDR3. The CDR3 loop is CATRSGGENTEAFF. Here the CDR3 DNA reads TGTGCCACCAGGTCGGGGGGTGAGAACACTGAAGCTTTCTTT.

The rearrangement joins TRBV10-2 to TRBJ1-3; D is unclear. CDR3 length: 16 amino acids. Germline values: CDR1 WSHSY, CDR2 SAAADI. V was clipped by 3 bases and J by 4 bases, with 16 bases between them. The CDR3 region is CASSDHEVVRGNTIYF. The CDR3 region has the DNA TGCGCCAGCAGTGACCACGAGGTGGTGAGGGGAAACACCATATATTTT.

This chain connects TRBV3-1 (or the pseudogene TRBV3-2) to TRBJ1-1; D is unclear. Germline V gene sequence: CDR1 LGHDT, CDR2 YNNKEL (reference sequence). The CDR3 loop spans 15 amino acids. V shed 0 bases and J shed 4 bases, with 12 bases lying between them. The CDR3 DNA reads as TGTGCCAGCAGCCAAGAGATCTGGGTGGGCACTGAAGCTTTCTTT. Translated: CASSQEIWVGTEAFF.

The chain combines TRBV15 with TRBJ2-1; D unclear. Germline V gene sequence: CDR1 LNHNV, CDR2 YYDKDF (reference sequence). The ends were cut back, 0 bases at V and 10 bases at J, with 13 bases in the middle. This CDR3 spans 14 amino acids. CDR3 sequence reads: CATSRDLGALEQFF. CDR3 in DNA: TGTGCCACCAGCAGAGATTTAGGAGCGCTAGAGCAGTTCTTC.

The CDR3, as DNA: TGTGCCAGCTCACCCCTAGGGGAGACAGATACGCAGTATTTT. This encodes CASSPLGETDTQYF. This chain joins TRBV18 and TRBJ2-3, with D tentatively TRBD1 or TRBD2 (5 bases each). The CDR3 is made up of 14 amino acids. CDR1 and CDR2 from the germline V gene are KGHSH and LQKENI. Between the trimmed V and J ends, which lost 3 bases and 3 bases, there was a span of 10 bases.

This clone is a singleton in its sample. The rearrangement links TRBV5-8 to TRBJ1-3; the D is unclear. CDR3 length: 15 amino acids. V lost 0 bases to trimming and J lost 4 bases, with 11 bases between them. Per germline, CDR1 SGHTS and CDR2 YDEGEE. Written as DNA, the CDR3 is TGTGCCAGCAGCTTGGAGGCCGGCAGGGGAAACACCATATATTTT. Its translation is CASSLEAGRGNTIYF.

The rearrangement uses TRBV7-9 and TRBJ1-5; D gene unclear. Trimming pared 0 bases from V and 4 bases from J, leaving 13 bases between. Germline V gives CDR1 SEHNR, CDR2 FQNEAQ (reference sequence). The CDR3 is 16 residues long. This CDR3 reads CASSLAESYFNQPQHF. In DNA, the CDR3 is TGTGCCAGCAGCTTAGCGGAAAGTTACTTTAATCAGCCCCAGCATTTT.

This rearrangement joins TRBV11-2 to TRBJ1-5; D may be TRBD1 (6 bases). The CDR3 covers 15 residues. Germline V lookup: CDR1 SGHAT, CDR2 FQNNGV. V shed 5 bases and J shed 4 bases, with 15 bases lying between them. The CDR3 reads CASSPGGRENQPQHF. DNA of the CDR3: TGTGCCAGCAGCCCTGGGGGCAGGGAAAATCAGCCCCAGCATTTT.

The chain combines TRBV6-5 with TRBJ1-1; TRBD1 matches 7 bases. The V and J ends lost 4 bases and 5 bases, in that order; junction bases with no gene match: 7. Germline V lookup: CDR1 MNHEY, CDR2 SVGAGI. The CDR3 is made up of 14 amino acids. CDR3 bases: TGTGCCAGCAGTTCAAACAGGGGTCAAACTGAAGCTTTCTTT. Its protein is CASSSNRGQTEAFF.

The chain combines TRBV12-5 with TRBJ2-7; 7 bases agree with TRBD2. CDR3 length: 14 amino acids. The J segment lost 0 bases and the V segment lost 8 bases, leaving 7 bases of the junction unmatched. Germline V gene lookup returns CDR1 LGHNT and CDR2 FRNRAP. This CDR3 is CASSLTGGSYEQYF. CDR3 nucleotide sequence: TGTGCTAGTTCCCTCACGGGGGGCTCCTACGAGCAGTACTTC.